This T cell receptor beta chain was found in a study of blood T cells in healthy people across ages. The second PCR ran roughly 6 to 11 cycles with a sample-barcoded 5' primer and J-beta primers. TCRdb re-analysed the 5' RACE reads in MiXCR, keeping a single row per CDR3 protein. The data contain about 630,000 distinct CDR3 sequences, over 20% of them singletons. This clonotype was seen a handful of times. Its antigen is unidentified. V lost 3 bases, J lost 4 bases, and 13 bases lay in between. Germline CDR1 and CDR2: GTSNPN and SVGIG (reference sequence). The CDR3 length is 14 residues. Per sample, at least 5 micrograms of total RNA were extracted. Study results and caveats: Relative to aged donors, long-lived donors carried more naive CD4+ cells and displayed higher diversity.

The origin of this receptor is a man in his sixties or seventies in good health. Sequenced sample: blood. This chain uses TRBV30 with TRBJ1-5; weak D call: TRBD1 (6 bases). The CDR3 DNA reads TGTGCCTGGAGCGGAGGGACACGTAATCAGCCCCAGCATTTT. Amino acid sequence: CAWSGGTRNQPQHF.